This T cell receptor beta chain was documented in a study of CD8 T cells in ankylosing spondylitis. General observations from the study: According to the report, clones linked to the disease were significantly enriched in matched synovial fluid samples taken from ankylosing spondylitis patients. Earlier literature documents some of the motif variants in reactive arthritis synovial fluid and blood. Made up of about eight highly homologous variants, a TCR beta motif appeared characteristic of ankylosing spondylitis blood.

This clonotype turned up a few times. Its antigen remains unidentified. As the method for making TCR beta libraries, quantitative 5'-RACE with molecular barcodes was used. TCRdb independently ran MiXCR on the 5' RACE reads; one entry per CDR3 protein. Among approximately 500,000 distinct CDR3 sequences listed, more than 9.5% were seen once. After removal of 5 bases from V and 0 bases from J, the junction contained 0 bases not matched to a gene. This CDR3 region has 15 residues. The chain recombines TRBV12-3 or TRBV12-4 with TRBJ2-2; 10 nucleotides match TRBD2. The TCR sequence derives from a male donor with ankylosing spondylitis. Material for sequencing was blood, either unsorted or a sorted T cell fraction (not recorded which). The CDR3 coding sequence is TGTGCCAGCAGTAGCGGGGGGGCGAACACCGGGGAGCTGTTTTTT. As protein: CASSSGGANTGELFF.